These T cell receptor beta chains were read from a single sample in a study of cytomegalovirus exposure and HLA in healthy donors. Profiled with immunoSEQ multiplex PCR; TCRdb holds only in-frame clones, not every one. The profile covers some 110,000 clones, with around 71% appearing a single time and roughly 0.79% taken by the ten largest. The sequenced material came from PBMCs. The receptor set was obtained from a boy younger than 18 in good health and CMV-seronegative. The CDR3 runs from the conserved cysteine through the conserved F or W. A D gene is named only where the DNA matches it firmly. The size field is filled for only some rows; it gives once, few, many or a size class.

D gene | J gene | clone size | V gene | CDR3 protein | CDR3 DNA
TRBD1 | TRBJ1-4 | NA | TRBV28 | CASRGQGWTEKLFF | TGTGCCAGCAGGGGACAGGGGTGGACAGAAAAACTGTTTTTT
NA | TRBJ2-7 | NA | TRBV5-6 | CASSLQGLPEQYF | TGTGCCAGCAGCTTGCAGGGCCTCCCCGAGCAGTACTTC
TRBD1 | TRBJ1-2 | NA | TRBV7-2 | CASSPWTGNYGYTF | TGTGCCAGCAGCCCTTGGACAGGGAACTATGGCTACACCTTC
TRBD1 | TRBJ2-1 | NA | TRBV4-1 | CASSQPPGQGPYNEQFF | TGCGCCAGCAGCCAACCACCGGGACAGGGACCTTACAATGAGCAGTTCTTC
TRBD1 | TRBJ1-1 | NA | TRBV28 | CASSLPDRGLHTEAFF | TGTGCCAGCAGTCTTCCGGACAGGGGGCTTCACACTGAAGCTTTCTTT
TRBD1 | TRBJ1-5 | NA | TRBV2 | CASEGQGINQPQHF | TGTGCCAGCGAGGGACAGGGGATCAATCAGCCCCAGCATTTT
NA | TRBJ1-4 | NA | TRBV5-1 | CASSLDGGPPGEKLFF | TGCGCCAGCAGCTTGGATGGAGGGCCCCCGGGTGAAAAACTGTTTTTT
TRBD1 | TRBJ2-7 | NA | TRBV27 | CASSYGQDYEQYF | TGTGCCAGCAGTTACGGACAGGACTACGAGCAGTACTTC
NA | TRBJ1-2 | NA | TRBV5-1 | CASSLGQGGYGYTF | TGCGCCAGCAGCTTGGGTCAGGGTGGCTATGGCTACACCTTC
TRBD2 | TRBJ2-7 | NA | TRBV5-4 | CASSLGLAAAYEQYF | TGTGCCAGCAGCCTAGGACTAGCTGCGGCCTACGAGCAGTACTTC
NA | TRBJ1-5 | NA | TRBV27 | CASRGGVGEGNQPQHF | TGTGCCAGCAGAGGGGGGGTGGGGGAGGGCAATCAGCCCCAGCATTTT
TRBD1 | TRBJ2-7 | NA | TRBV19 | CASSVQGDLFYEQYF | TGTGCCAGTAGCGTACAGGGGGACCTTTTCTACGAGCAGTACTTC
NA | TRBJ2-1 | NA | TRBV2 | CASSVGVEKFF | TGTGCCAGCAGTGTAGGAGTAGAAAAGTTCTTC
NA | TRBJ2-5 | NA | TRBV28 | CASQDRQETQYF | TGTGCCAGCCAGGACAGACAAGAGACCCAGTACTTC
TRBD2 | TRBJ2-7 | few | TRBV7-2 | CASSLGEAGGPYEQYF | TGTGCCAGCAGCTTAGGTGAAGCGGGGGGGCCCTACGAGCAGTACTTC
NA | TRBJ2-7 | NA | TRBV5-6 | CASSGWTVTYEQYF | TGTGCCAGCAGCGGTTGGACAGTAACCTACGAGCAGTACTTC
TRBD1 | TRBJ2-7 | few | TRBV27 | CASSLLGTVSREYF | TGTGCCAGCAGTTTATTGGGGACAGTGTCCCGGGAGTACTTC
TRBD2 | TRBJ2-3 | NA | TRBV4-2 | CASSQEIGTSGSLDTQYF | TGTGCCAGCAGCCAAGAGATTGGGACTAGCGGGAGCCTCGATACGCAGTATTTT
NA | TRBJ2-7 | once | TRBV25-1 | CASSDKTSDVWEQYF | TGTGCCAGCAGTGATAAGACATCTGATGTATGGGAGCAGTACTTC
NA | TRBJ2-7 | NA | TRBV5-6 | CASSFDWGETYEQYF | TGTGCCAGCAGCTTTGACTGGGGGGAAACCTACGAGCAGTACTTC
TRBD1 | TRBJ2-7 | NA | TRBV2 | CASNIRWTGKNEQYF | TGTGCCAGCAATATAAGATGGACAGGGAAAAACGAGCAGTACTTC
TRBD2 | TRBJ2-2 | NA | TRBV6-1 | CASRPGLAGGGELFF | TGTGCCAGCAGACCCGGACTAGCGGGGGGCGGGGAGCTGTTTTTT
TRBD1 | TRBJ1-3 | once | TRBV28 | CASSSGTEKSSGNTIYF | TGTGCCAGCAGTTCGGGGACAGAAAAAAGCTCTGGAAACACCATATATTTT
TRBD1 | TRBJ1-2 | NA | TRBV5-1 | CASSPPPRGPLGSYGYTF | TGCGCCAGCAGTCCCCCCCCCAGGGGGCCCTTAGGGAGCTATGGCTACACCTTC
TRBD1 | TRBJ1-5 | few | TRBV28 | CASSSRTGDQPQHF | TGTGCCAGCAGTTCCAGGACAGGGGATCAGCCCCAGCATTTT
NA | TRBJ2-5 | NA | TRBV5-1 | CASSLQGRPRRETQYF | TGCGCCAGCAGCTTGCAGGGCAGACCCCGACGGGAGACCCAGTACTTC
NA | TRBJ2-2 | once | TRBV7-6 | CASSLEAPGTGELFF | TGTGCCAGCAGCTTAGAGGCCCCGGGCACCGGGGAGCTGTTTTTT
NA | TRBJ2-1 | NA | TRBV30 | CAWDHKQGNEQFF | TGTGCCTGGGACCACAAACAGGGTAATGAGCAGTTCTTC
NA | TRBJ1-3 | NA | TRBV19 | CASSIGDSGNTIYF | TGTGCCAGTAGTATTGGAGACTCTGGAAACACCATATATTTT